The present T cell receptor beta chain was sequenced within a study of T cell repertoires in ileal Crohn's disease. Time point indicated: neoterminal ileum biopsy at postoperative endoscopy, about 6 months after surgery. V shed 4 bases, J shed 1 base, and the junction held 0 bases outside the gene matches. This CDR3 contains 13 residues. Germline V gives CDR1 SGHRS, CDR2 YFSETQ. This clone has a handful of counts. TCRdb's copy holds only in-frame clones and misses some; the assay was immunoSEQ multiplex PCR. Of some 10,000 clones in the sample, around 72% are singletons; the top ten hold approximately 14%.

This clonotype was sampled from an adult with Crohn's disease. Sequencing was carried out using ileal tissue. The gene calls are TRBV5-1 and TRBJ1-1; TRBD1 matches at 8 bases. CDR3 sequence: CASSGQGNTEAFF. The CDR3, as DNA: TGCGCCAGCAGCGGACAGGGGAACACTGAAGCTTTCTTT. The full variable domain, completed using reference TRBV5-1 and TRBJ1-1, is KAGVTQTPRYLIKTRGQQVTLSCSPISGHRSVSWYQQTPGQGLQFLFEYFSETQRNKGNFPGRFSGRQFSNSRSEMNVSTLELGDSALYLCASSGQGNTEAFFGQGTRLTVV.